A selection of T cell receptor beta chains follows, all from one sample in a study of blood T cell repertoires in COVID-19. TCRdb keeps only in-frame clones here, not all; method: immunoSEQ multiplex PCR. The sample lists 140,000 to 150,000 clones; 88% were seen once. Sequencing input: peripheral blood. These receptors came from a human donor with COVID-19, enrolled during active disease. The donor label of this sample is uncertain. The CDR3 runs from the conserved cysteine through the conserved F or W. Not every row has a clone size; where given, it reads once, few, many or a size class.

CDR3 protein: CASSSAGGGYTF
clone size: .
J gene: TRBJ1-2
V gene: TRBV5-8

CDR3 protein: CASSPQGVSMAQHF
clone size: .
J gene: TRBJ1-5
V gene: TRBV18

CDR3 protein: CASSWDREEKLFF
clone size: .
J gene: TRBJ1-4
V gene: TRBV5-4

CDR3 protein: CASNTFGAGEHYEQYF
clone size: .
J gene: TRBJ2-7
V gene: TRBV5-4

CDR3 protein: CASAFQGARADTQYF
clone size: .
J gene: TRBJ2-3
V gene: TRBV25-1

CDR3 protein: CASSVSVRDRSGVETQYF
clone size: once
J gene: TRBJ2-5
V gene: TRBV9

CDR3 protein: CASSRTGTTNTEAFF
clone size: .
J gene: TRBJ1-1
V gene: TRBV6-5

CDR3 protein: CASSVAPRSTDTQYF
clone size: .
J gene: TRBJ2-3
V gene: TRBV9

CDR3 protein: CASSLSDSGNTIYF
clone size: .
J gene: TRBJ1-3
V gene: TRBV28

CDR3 protein: CASSPWTGGNTEAFF
clone size: .
J gene: TRBJ1-1
V gene: TRBV27

CDR3 protein: CASSIDQGRTNYGYTF
clone size: few
J gene: TRBJ1-2
V gene: TRBV19

CDR3 protein: CAISELGLADSYEQYF
clone size: .
J gene: TRBJ2-7
V gene: TRBV10-3

CDR3 protein: CASGWTVGRDRYEQYF
clone size: few
J gene: TRBJ2-7
V gene: TRBV2

CDR3 protein: CAISEFGGNTEAFF
clone size: .
J gene: TRBJ1-1
V gene: TRBV10-3

CDR3 protein: CASSTPGRTDTQYF
clone size: .
J gene: TRBJ2-3
V gene: TRBV19

CDR3 protein: CASSSSSYEQYF
clone size: .
J gene: TRBJ2-7
V gene: TRBV6-1

CDR3 protein: CASSPGGQGVADTQYF
clone size: .
J gene: TRBJ2-3
V gene: TRBV5-4

CDR3 protein: CASSDRDRAETQYF
clone size: .
J gene: TRBJ2-5
V gene: TRBV25-1

CDR3 protein: CAWSRGTEAFF
clone size: .
J gene: TRBJ1-1
V gene: TRBV30

CDR3 protein: CASSPTGDLGETQYF
clone size: .
J gene: TRBJ2-5
V gene: TRBV18

CDR3 protein: CASSRDSLNQPQHF
clone size: .
J gene: TRBJ1-5
V gene: TRBV3-1/TRBV3-2

CDR3 protein: CASSLVRGEAFF
clone size: .
J gene: TRBJ1-1
V gene: TRBV5-1

CDR3 protein: CASSGSGRGGSSYNEQFF
clone size: .
J gene: TRBJ2-1
V gene: TRBV5-4

CDR3 protein: CATSDRQGPSYGYTF
clone size: .
J gene: TRBJ1-2
V gene: TRBV24-1

CDR3 protein: CSARALNEQFF
clone size: .
J gene: TRBJ2-1
V gene: TRBV20-1

CDR3 protein: CASSGRGVSSYEQYF
clone size: .
J gene: TRBJ2-7
V gene: TRBV3-1/TRBV3-2

CDR3 protein: CASSFQFAGGGHTQYF
clone size: .
J gene: TRBJ2-3
V gene: TRBV7-8

CDR3 protein: CASSRRAGSAFF
clone size: .
J gene: TRBJ1-1
V gene: TRBV3-1/TRBV3-2

CDR3 protein: CASSDSGNGEAFF
clone size: .
J gene: TRBJ1-1
V gene: TRBV10-1

CDR3 protein: CARSPFSRNEQFF
clone size: .
J gene: TRBJ2-1
V gene: TRBV5-3

CDR3 protein: CASSATGDRGYEQYF
clone size: .
J gene: TRBJ2-7
V gene: TRBV6-2/TRBV6-3

CDR3 protein: CASSFASGEDTQYF
clone size: .
J gene: TRBJ2-3
V gene: TRBV7-9

CDR3 protein: CASSSSTGYLTQGQPQHF
clone size: .
J gene: TRBJ1-5
V gene: TRBV7-9

CDR3 protein: CASSLGGQGPEETQYF
clone size: .
J gene: TRBJ2-5
V gene: TRBV28

CDR3 protein: CASSAETAAHEQYF
clone size: .
J gene: TRBJ2-7
V gene: TRBV5-4

CDR3 protein: CASSQPGGVSYEQYF
clone size: .
J gene: TRBJ2-7
V gene: TRBV14

CDR3 protein: CASSPGQGGNEQFF
clone size: .
J gene: TRBJ2-1
V gene: TRBV5-1

CDR3 protein: CASSTSSYNSPLHF
clone size: .
J gene: TRBJ1-6
V gene: TRBV11-3

CDR3 protein: CASSQEGAPIEADTQYF
clone size: .
J gene: TRBJ2-3
V gene: TRBV4-1

CDR3 protein: CASSQAEGQGPTGELFF
clone size: .
J gene: TRBJ2-2
V gene: TRBV4-2

CDR3 protein: CASRKSRDNSPLHF
clone size: .
J gene: TRBJ1-6
V gene: TRBV3-1/TRBV3-2